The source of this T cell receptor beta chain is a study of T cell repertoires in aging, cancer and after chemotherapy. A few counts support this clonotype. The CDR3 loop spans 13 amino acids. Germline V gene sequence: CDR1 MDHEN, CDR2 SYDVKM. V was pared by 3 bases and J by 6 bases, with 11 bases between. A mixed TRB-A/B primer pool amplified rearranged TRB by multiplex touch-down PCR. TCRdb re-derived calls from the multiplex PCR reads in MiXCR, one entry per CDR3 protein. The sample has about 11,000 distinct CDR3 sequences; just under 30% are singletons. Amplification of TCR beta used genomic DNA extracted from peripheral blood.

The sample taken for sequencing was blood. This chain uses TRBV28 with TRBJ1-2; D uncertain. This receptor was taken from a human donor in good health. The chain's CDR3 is CASSLASLHGYTF. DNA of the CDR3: TGTGCCAGCAGTTTGGCCAGCCTTCATGGCTACACCTTC.